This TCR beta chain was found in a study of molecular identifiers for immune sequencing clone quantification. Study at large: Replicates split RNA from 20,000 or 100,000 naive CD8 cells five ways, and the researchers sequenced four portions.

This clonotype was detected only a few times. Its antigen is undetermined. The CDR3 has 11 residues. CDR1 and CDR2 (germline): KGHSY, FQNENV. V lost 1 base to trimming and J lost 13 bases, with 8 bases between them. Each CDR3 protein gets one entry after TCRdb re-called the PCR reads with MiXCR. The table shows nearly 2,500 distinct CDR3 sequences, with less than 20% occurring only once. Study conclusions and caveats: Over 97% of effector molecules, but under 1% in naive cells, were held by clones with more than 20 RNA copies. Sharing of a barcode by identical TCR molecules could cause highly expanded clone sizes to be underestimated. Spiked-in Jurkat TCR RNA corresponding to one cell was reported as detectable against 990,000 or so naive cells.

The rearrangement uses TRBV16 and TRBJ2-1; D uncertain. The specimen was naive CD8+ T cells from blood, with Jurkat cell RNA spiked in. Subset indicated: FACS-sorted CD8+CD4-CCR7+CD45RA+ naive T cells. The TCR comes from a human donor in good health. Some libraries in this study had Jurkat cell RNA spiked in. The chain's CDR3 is CASSQLVGQFF. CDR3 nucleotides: TGTGCCAGCAGCCAATTGGTGGGACAGTTCTTC. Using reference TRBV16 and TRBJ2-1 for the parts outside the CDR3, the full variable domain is GEEVAQTPKHLVRGEGQKAKLYCAPIKGHSYVFWYQQVLKNEFKFLISFQNENVFDETGMPKERFSAKCLPNSPCSLEIQATKLEDSAVYFCASSQLVGQFFGPGTRLTVL.